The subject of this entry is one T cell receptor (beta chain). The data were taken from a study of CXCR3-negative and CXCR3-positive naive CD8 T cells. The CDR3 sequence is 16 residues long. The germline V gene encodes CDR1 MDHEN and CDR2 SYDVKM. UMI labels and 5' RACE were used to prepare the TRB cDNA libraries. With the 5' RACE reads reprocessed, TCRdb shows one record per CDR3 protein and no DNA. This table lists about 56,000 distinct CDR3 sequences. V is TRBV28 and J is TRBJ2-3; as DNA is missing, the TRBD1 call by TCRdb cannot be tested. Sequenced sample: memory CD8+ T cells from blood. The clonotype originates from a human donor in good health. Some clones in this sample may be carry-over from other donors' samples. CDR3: CASSLPPDRGPDTQYF.